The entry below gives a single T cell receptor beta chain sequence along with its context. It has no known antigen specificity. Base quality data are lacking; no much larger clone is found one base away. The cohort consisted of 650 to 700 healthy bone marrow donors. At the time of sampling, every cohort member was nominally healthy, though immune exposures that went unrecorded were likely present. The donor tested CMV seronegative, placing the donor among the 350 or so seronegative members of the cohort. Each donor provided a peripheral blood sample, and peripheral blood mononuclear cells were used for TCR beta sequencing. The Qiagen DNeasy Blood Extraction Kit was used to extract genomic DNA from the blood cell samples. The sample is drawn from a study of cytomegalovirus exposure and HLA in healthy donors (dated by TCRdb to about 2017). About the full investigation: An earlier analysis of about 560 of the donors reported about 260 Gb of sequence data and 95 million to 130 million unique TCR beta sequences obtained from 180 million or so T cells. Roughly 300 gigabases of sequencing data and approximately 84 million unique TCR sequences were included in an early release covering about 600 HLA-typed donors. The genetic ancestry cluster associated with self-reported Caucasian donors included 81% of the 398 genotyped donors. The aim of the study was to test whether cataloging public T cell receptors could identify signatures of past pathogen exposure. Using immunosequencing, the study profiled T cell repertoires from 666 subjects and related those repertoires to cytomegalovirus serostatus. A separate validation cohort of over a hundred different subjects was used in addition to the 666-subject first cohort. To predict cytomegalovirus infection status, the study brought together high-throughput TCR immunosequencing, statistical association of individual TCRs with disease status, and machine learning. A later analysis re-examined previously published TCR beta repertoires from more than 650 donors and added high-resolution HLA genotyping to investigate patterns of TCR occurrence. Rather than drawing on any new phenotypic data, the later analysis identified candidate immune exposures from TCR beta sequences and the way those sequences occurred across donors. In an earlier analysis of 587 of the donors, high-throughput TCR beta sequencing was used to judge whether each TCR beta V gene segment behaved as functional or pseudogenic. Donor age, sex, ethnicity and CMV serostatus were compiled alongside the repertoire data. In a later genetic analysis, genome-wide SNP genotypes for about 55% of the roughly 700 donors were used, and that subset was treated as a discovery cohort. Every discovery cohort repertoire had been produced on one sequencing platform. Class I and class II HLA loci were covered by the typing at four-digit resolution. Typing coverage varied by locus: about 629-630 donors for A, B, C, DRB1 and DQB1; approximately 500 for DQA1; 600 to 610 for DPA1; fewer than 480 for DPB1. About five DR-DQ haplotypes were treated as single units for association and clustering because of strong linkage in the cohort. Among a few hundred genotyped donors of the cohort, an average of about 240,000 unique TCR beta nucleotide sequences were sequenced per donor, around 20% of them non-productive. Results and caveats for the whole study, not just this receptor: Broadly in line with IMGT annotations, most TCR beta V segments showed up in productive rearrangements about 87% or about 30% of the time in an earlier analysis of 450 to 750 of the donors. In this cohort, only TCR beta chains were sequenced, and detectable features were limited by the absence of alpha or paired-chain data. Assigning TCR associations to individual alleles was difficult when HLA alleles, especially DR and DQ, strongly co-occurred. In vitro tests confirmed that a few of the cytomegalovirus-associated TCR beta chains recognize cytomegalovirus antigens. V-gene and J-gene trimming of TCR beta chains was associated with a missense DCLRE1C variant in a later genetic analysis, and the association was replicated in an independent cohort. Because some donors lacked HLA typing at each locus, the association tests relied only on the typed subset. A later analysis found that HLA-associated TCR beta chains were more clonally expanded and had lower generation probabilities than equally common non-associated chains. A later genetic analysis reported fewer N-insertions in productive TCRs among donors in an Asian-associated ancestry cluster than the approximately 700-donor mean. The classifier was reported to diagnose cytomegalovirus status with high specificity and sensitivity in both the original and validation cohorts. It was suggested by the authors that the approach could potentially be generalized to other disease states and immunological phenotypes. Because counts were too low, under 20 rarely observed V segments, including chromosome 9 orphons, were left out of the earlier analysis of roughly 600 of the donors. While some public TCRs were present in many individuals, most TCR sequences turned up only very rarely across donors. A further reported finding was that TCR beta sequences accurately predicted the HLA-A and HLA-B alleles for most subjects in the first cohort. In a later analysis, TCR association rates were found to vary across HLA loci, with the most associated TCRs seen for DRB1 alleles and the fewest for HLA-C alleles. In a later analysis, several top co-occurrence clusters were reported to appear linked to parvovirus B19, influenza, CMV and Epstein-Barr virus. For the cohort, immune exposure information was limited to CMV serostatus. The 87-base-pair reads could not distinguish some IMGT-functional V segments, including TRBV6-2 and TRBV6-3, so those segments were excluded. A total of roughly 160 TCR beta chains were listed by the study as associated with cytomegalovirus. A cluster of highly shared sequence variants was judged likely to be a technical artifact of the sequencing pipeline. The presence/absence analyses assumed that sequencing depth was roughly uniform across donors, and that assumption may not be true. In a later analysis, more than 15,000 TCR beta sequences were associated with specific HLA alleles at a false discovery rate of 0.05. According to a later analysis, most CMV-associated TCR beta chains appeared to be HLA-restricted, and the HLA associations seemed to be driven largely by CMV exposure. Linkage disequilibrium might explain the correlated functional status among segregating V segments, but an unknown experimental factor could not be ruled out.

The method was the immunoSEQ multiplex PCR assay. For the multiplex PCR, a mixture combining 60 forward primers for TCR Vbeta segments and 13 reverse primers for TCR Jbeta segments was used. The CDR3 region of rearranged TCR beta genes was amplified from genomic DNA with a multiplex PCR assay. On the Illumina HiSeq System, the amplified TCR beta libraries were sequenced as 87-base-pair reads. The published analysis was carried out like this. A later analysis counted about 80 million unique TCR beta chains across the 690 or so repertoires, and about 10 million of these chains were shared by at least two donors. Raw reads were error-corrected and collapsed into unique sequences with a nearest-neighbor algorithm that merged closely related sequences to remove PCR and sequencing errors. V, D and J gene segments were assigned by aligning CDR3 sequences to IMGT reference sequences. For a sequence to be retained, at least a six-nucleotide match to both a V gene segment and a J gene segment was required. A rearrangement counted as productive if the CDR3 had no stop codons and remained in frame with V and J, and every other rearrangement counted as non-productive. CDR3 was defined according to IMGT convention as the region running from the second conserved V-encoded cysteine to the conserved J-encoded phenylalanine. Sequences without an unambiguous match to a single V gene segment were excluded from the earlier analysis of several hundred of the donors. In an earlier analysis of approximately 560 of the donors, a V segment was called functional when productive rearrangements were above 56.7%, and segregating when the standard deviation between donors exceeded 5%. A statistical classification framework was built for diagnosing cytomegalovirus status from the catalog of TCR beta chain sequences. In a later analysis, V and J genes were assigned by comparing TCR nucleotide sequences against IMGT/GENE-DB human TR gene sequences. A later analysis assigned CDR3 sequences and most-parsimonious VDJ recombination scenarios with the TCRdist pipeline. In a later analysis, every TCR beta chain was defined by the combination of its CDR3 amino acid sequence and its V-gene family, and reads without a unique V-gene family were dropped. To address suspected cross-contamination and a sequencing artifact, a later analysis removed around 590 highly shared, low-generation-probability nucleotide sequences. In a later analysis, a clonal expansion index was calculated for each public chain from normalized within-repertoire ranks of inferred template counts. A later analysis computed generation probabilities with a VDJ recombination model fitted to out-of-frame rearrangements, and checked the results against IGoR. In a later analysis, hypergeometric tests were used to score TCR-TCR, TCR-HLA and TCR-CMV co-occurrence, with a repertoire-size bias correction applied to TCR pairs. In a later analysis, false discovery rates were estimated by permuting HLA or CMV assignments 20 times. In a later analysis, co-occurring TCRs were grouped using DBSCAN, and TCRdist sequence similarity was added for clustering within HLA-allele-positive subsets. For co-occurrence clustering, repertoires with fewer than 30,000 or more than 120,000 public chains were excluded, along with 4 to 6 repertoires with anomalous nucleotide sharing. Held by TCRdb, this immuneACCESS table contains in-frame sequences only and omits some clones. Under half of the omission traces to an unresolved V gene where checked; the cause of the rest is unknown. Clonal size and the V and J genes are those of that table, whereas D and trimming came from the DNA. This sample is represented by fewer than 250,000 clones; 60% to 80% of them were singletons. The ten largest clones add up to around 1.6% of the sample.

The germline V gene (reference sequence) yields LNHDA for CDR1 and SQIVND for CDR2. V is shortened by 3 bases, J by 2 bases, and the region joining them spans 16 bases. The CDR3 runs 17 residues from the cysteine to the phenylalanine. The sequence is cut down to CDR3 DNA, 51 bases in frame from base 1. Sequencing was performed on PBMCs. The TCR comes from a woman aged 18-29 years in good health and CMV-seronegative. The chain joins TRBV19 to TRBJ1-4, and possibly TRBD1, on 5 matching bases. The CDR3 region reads CASSITGKTVTNEKLFF. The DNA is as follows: TGTGCCAGTAGTATTACCGGCAAGACAGTGACTAATGAAAAACTGTTTTTT.